The sequence of this TCR beta chain was determined in a study of blood T cells in healthy people across ages. This clonotype was observed a handful of times. The germline V gene encodes CDR1 MNHEY and CDR2 SVGAGI. Trimming at V came to 0 bases and at J to 0 bases, leaving 12 bases not matched to a gene. The CDR3 consists of 19 residues. A sample-barcoded 5' primer and a J-beta primer mix were used in a second PCR of roughly 7 to 11 cycles. TCRdb reprocessed the 5' RACE reads via MiXCR and lists one record per CDR3 protein. The sample records some 1.5 million distinct CDR3 sequences, 40% to 45% being singletons.

Material for sequencing was blood. The sequence came from a woman younger than 30 in good health. The rearrangement joins TRBV6-5 to TRBJ2-3, with TRBD2 matching 7 bases. CDR3 protein: CASSYSIASGDPSTDTQYF. CDR3 DNA: TGTGCCAGCAGTTACTCGATTGCTAGCGGAGACCCTAGCACAGATACGCAGTATTTT.